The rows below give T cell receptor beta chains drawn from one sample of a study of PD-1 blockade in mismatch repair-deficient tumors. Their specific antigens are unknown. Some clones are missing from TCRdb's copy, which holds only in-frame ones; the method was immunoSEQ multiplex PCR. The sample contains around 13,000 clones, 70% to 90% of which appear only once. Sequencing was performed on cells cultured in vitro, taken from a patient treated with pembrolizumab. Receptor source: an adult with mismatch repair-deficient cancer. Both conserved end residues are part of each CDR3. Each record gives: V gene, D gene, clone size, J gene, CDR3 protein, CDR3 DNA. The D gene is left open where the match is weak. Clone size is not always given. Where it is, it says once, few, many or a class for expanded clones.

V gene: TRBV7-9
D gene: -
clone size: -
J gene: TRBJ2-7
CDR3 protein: CASSLALSNVFEQYF
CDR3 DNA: TGTGCCAGCAGCTTAGCGCTGTCGAACGTGTTCGAGCAGTACTTC

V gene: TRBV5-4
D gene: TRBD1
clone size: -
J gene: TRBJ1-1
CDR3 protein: CASSYRDRPLAEAFF
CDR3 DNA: TGTGCCAGCAGCTATCGGGACAGGCCCTTAGCTGAAGCTTTCTTT

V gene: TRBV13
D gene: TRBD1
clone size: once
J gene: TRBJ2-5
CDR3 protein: CASSQGAGAAETQYF
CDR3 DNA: TGTGCCAGCAGCCAGGGGGCAGGGGCTGCCGAGACCCAGTACTTC

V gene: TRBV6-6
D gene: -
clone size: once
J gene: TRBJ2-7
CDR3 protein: CASSPLDPAGYEQYF
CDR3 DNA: TGTGCCAGCAGTCCTTTGGACCCCGCGGGATACGAGCAGTACTTC

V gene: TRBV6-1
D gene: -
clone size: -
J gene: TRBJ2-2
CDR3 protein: CASSASHYTGELFF
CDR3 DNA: TGTGCCAGCAGTGCCAGTCATTACACCGGGGAGCTGTTTTTT

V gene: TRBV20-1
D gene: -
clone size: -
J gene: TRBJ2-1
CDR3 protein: CSARYYNEQFF
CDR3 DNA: TGCAGTGCTAGGTACTACAATGAGCAGTTCTTC

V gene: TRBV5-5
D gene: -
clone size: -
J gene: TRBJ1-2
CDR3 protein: CASSSAAGDHGYTF
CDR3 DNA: TGTGCCAGCAGCTCTGCGGCAGGGGACCATGGCTACACCTTC

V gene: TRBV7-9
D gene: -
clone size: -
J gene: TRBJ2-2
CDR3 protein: CASSLARGRTGELFF
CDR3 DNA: TGTGCCAGCAGCTTAGCCAGGGGGAGGACCGGGGAGCTGTTTTTT

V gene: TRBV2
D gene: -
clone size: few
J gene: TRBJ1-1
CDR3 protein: CAQRGGLNTEAFF
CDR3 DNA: TGTGCCCAGAGGGGGGGACTCAACACTGAAGCTTTCTTT

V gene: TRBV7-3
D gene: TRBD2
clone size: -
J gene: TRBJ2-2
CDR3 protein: CASSRGTSRYTGELFF
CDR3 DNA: TGTGCCAGCAGCCGTGGGACTAGCAGATACACCGGGGAGCTGTTTTTT

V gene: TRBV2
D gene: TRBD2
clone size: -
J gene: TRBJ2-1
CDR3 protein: CASTPGLAGYNEQFF
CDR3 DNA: TGTGCCAGCACTCCGGGACTAGCGGGTTACAATGAGCAGTTCTTC

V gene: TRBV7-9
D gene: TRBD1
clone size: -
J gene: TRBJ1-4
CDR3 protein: CASIGQGTGTNEKLFF
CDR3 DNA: TGTGCCAGCATCGGGCAGGGGACAGGAACTAATGAAAAACTGTTTTTT

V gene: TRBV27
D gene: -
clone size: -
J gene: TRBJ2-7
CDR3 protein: CASSFGPTPYEQYF
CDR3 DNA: TGTGCCAGCAGTTTCGGGCCCACCCCCTACGAGCAGTACTTC

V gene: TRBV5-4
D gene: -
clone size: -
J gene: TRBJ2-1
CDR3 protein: CASSFKDNEQFF
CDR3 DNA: TGTGCCAGCAGCTTTAAGGACAATGAGCAGTTCTTC

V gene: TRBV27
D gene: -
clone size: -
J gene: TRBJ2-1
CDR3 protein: CASGRLDEQFF
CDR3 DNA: TGTGCCAGCGGACGATTGGATGAGCAGTTCTTC

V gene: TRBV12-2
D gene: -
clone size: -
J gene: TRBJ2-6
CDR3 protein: CASRLDSSTQSRANVLTF
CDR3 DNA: TGTGCAAGTCGCTTGGACAGCTCCACACAAAGTCGGGCCAACGTCCTGACTTTC

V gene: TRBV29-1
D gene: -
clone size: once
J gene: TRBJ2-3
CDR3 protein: CSVENLGTDTQYF
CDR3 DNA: TGCAGCGTTGAAAATCTGGGAACAGATACGCAGTATTTT

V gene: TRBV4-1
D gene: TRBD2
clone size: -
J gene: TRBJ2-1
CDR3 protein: CASRGTGGRDEQFF
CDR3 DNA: TGCGCCAGCAGGGGGACGGGAGGGAGGGATGAGCAGTTCTTC

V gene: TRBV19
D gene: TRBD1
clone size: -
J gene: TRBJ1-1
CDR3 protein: CASSFSGQGLNTEAFF
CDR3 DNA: TGTGCCAGTAGTTTTAGTGGACAGGGGCTGAACACTGAAGCTTTCTTT

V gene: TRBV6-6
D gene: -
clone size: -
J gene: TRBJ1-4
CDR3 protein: CASTQGVNEKLFF
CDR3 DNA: TGTGCCAGCACCCAGGGAGTGAATGAAAAACTGTTTTTT

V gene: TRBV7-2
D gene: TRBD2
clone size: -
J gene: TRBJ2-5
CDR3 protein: CASSPRTSPTWTQYF
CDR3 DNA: TGTGCCAGCAGCCCCCGGACTAGCCCCACATGGACCCAGTACTTC

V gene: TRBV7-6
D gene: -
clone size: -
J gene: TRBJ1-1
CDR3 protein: CASSPRTDTEAFF
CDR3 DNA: TGTGCCAGCAGCCCCCGGACAGACACTGAAGCTTTCTTT

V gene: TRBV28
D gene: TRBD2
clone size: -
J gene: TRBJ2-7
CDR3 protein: CASSLGLSGRFYEQYF
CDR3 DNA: TGTGCCAGCAGTTTAGGGCTTAGCGGGAGGTTCTACGAGCAGTACTTC

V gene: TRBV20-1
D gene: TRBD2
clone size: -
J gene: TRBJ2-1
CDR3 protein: CSAKSAGVEFF
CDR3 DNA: TGCAGTGCAAAGTCAGCGGGAGTGGAGTTCTTC

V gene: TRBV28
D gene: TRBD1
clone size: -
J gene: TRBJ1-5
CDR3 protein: CASSSSDRGHQPQHF
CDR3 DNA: TGTGCCAGCAGTTCGTCGGACAGGGGTCATCAGCCCCAGCATTTT

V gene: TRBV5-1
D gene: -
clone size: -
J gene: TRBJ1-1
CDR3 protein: CASRVWEAHTEAFF
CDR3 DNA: TGCGCCAGCAGGGTTTGGGAGGCGCACACTGAAGCTTTCTTT

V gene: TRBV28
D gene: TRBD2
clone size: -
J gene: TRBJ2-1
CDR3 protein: CASTSGGMSSYNEQFF
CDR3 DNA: TGTGCCAGCACTAGCGGGGGGATGAGCTCCTACAATGAGCAGTTCTTC

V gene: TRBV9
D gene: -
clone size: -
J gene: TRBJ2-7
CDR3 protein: CASSGISYEQYF
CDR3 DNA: TGTGCCAGCAGCGGGATTTCCTACGAGCAGTACTTC

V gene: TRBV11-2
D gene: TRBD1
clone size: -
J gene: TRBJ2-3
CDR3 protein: CASSGTGGRVDTQYF
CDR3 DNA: TGTGCCAGCAGCGGGACAGGGGGCCGGGTAGATACGCAGTATTTT

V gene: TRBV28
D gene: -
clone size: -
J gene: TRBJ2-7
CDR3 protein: CASSLGYEQYF
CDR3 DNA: TGTGCCAGCAGTTTGGGCTACGAGCAGTACTTC

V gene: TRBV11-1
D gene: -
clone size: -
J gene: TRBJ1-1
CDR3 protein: CASSFVRGETEAFF
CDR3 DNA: TGTGCCAGCAGCTTTGTAAGGGGGGAGACTGAAGCTTTCTTT

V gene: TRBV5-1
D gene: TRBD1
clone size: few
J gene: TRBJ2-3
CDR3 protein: CASSLGQGSDTQYF
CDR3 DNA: TGCGCCAGCAGCTTAGGACAGGGATCGGATACGCAGTATTTT

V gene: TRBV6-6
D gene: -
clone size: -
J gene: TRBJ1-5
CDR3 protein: CASSYSATGNQPQHF
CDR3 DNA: TGTGCCAGCAGTTACTCGGCGACAGGCAATCAGCCCCAGCATTTT

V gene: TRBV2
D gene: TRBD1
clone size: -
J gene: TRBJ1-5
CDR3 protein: CASSPTGGGQHF
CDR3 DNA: TGTGCCAGCAGCCCTACAGGGGGCGGCCAGCATTTT

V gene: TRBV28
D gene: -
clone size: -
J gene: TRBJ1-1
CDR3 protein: CASSPPGVKTEAFF
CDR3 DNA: TGTGCCAGCAGCCCCCCCGGGGTTAAAACTGAAGCTTTCTTT

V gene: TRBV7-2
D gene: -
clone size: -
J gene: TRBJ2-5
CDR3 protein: CASSLLGPWSGSGTQYF
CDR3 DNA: TGTGCCAGCAGCTTATTGGGCCCCTGGAGCGGCTCAGGGACCCAGTACTTC

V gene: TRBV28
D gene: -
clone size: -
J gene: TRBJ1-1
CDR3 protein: CASTLTVNTEAFF
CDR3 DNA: TGTGCCAGCACCCTCACAGTGAACACTGAAGCTTTCTTT

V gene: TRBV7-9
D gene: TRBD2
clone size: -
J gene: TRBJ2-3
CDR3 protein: CASKAGEGTDTQYF
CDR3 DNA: TGTGCCAGCAAAGCGGGAGAAGGCACAGATACGCAGTATTTT

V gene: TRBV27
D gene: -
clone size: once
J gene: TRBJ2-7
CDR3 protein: CASSLARPYEQYF
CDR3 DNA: TGTGCCAGCAGTTTGGCCAGACCCTACGAGCAGTACTTC

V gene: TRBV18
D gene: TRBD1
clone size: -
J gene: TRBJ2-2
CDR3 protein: CASSALQGRDTGELFF
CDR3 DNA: TGTGCCAGCTCAGCGCTACAGGGGCGGGACACCGGGGAGCTGTTTTTT

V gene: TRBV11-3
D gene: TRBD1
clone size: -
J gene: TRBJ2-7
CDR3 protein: CASSPPGQGSEQYF
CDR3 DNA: TGTGCCAGCAGCCCCCCGGGACAGGGATCCGAGCAGTACTTC

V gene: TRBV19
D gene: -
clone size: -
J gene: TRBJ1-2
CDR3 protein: CASELGSNYGYTF
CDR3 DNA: TGTGCCAGCGAGCTGGGTTCAAACTATGGCTACACCTTC

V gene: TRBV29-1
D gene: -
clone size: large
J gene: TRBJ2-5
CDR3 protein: CSADWSQETQYF
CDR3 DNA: TGCAGCGCTGACTGGTCACAAGAGACCCAGTACTTC

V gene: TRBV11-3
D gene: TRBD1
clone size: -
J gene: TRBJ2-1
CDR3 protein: CASSLVSMTGSVHDEQFF
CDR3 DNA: TGTGCCAGCAGCTTAGTCTCCATGACAGGGTCGGTTCATGATGAGCAGTTCTTC

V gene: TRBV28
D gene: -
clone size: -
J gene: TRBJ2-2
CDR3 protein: CASSQGLPGELFF
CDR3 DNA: TGTGCCAGCAGTCAAGGACTCCCCGGGGAGCTGTTTTTT

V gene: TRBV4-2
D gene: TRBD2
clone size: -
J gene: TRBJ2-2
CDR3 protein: CASSPQTSGSSGELFF
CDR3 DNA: TGTGCCAGCAGCCCCCAAACTAGCGGGAGTTCCGGGGAGCTGTTTTTT

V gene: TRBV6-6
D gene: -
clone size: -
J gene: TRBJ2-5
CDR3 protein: CASSYPGLQETQYF
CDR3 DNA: TGTGCCAGCAGTTACCCGGGACTTCAAGAGACCCAGTACTTC

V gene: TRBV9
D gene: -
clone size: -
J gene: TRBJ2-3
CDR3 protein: CASSNNVLSSTDTQYF
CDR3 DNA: TGTGCCAGCAGCAACAACGTTCTCTCTAGCACAGATACGCAGTATTTT

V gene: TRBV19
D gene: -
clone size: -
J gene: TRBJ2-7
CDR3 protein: CASRPRDASSYEQYF
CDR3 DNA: TGTGCCAGTAGGCCCCGGGACGCGAGCTCCTACGAGCAGTACTTC

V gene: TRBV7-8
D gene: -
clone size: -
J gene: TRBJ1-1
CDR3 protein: CASSLGSVTGILDTEAFF
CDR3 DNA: TGTGCCAGCAGCCTAGGGTCTGTGACGGGGATTCTGGACACTGAAGCTTTCTTT

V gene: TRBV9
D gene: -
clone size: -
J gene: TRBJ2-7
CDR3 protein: CASSGSLSGNSYEQYF
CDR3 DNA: TGTGCCAGCAGCGGCTCCTTGAGCGGAAATTCCTACGAGCAGTACTTC

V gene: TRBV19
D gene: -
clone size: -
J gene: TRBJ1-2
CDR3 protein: CASSILRDSNYGYTF
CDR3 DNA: TGTGCCAGTAGTATCCTACGGGACTCTAACTATGGCTACACCTTC

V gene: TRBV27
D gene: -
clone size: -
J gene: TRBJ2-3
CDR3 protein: CASSFSRVDTQYF
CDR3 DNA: TGTGCCAGCAGTTTCTCCCGCGTAGATACGCAGTATTTT

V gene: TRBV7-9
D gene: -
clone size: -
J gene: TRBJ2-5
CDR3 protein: CASSRDTNQETQYF
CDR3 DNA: TGTGCCAGCAGCCGGGACACCAACCAAGAGACCCAGTACTTC

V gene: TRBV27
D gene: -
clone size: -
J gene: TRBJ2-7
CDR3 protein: CASSLLGDEQYF
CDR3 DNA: TGTGCCAGCAGTTTGTTGGGGGACGAGCAGTACTTC

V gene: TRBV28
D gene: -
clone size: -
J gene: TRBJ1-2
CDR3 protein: CASTPGHPTYGYTF
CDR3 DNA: TGTGCCAGCACCCCGGGACATCCAACGTATGGCTACACCTTC